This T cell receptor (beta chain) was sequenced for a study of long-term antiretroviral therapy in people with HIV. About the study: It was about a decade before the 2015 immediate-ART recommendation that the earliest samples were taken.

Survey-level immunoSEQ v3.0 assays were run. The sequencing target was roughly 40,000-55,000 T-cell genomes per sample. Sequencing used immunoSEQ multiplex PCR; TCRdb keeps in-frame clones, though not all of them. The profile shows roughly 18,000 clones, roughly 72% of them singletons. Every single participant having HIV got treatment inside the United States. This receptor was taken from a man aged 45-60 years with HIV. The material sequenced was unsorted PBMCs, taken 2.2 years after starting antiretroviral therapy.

Written as DNA, the CDR3 is TGTGCCAGCAGTTCCCCTGGGACTAGCAGATACAATGAGCAGTTCTTC. This translates into CASSSPGTSRYNEQFF. The chain has TRBV27 and TRBJ2-1; 9 nucleotides align to TRBD2. In germline, CDR1 is MNHEY, CDR2 SMNVEV (reference sequence). The CDR3 consists of 16 residues. V lost 4 bases, J lost 4 bases, and 8 bases stayed unmatched.